This TCR beta chain was sequenced during a study of T cell responses to AZD1222 COVID-19 vaccine. Data came from immunoSEQ multiplex PCR; TCRdb stores just in-frame clones and leaves some out. The sample shows approximately 150,000 clones, 92% of them seen only once. Trimming removed 5 bases from V and 7 bases from J; junction bases left unmatched: 5. This CDR3 spans 15 amino acids. The germline CDR1 and CDR2 sequences are SGHTA and FQGTGA. The sequenced sample was peripheral blood, obtained on day 0 of AZD1222 vaccination. The TCR comes from an adult in good health. The chain couples TRBV7-3 to TRBJ2-2; 12 positions agree with TRBD1. The DNA of the CDR3 is TGTGCCAGCAGCCCCGGGACAGGGGGCTTCGGGGAGCTGTTTTTT. Translation: CASSPGTGGFGELFF.